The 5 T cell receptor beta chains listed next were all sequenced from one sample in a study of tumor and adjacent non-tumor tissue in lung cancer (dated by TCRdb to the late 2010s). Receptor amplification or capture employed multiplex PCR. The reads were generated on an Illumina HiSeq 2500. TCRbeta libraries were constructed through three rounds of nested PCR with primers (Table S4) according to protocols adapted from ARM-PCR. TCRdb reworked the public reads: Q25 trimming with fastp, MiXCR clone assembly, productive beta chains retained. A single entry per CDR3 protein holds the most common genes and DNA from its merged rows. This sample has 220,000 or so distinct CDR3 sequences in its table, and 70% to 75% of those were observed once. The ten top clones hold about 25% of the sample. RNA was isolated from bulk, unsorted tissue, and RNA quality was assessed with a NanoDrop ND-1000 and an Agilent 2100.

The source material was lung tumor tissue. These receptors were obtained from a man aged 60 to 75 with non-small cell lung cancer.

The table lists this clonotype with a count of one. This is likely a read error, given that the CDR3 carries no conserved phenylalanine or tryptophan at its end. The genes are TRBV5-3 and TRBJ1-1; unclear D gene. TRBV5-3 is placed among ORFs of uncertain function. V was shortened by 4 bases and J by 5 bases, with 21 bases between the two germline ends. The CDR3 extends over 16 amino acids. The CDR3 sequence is CARSLALLPGRTEAFS. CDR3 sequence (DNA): TGTGCCAGAAGCCTCGCCCTTCTGCCCGGTCGGACTGAAGCTTTCTCT.

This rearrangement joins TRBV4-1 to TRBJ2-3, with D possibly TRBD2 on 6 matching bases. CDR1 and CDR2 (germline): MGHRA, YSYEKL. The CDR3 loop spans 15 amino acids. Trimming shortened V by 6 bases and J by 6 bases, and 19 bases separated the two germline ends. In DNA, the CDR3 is TGCGCCAGCAGGCGGACGGGGGTCCCAAGGGATACGCAGTATTTT. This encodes CASRRTGVPRDTQYF.

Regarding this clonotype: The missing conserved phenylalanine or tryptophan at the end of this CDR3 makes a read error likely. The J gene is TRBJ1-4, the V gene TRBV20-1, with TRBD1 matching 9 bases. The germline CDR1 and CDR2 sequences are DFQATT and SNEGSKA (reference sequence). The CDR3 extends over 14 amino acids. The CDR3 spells CNTWTGVTGEKLFL. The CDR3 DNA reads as TGCAATACTTGGACAGGGGTCACGGGAGAAAAACTGTTTTTA.

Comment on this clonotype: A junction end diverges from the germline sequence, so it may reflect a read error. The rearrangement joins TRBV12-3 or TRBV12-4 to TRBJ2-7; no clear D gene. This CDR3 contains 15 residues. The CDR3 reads CASSFGWIETYERYF. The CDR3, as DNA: TGTGCCAGCAGTTTCGGGTGGATAGAAACCTACGAGCGGTACTTC.

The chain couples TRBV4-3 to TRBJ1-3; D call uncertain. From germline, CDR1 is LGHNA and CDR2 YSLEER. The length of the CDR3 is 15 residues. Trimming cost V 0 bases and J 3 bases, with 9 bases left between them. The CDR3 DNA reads TGCGCCAGCAGCCAAGAAGGAGGAATTGGAAACACCATATATTTT. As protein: CASSQEGGIGNTIYF.